These 30 T cell receptor beta chains share one sample of origin, sequenced in a study of blood T cell repertoires in COVID-19 (dated by TCRdb to the early 2020s). Receptors were amplified or captured by the immunoSEQ multiplex PCR assay. Imported from immuneACCESS, the table was reduced by TCRdb to in-frame sequences with V and J called. These copies leave out some clones; in studies compared against another copy, an unresolved V gene accounts for under half, and the cause of the remainder is not known. This sample lists 260,000 or so clones; roughly 85% were detected once. Jointly, the top ten make up around 2.3% of the sample. The sample taken for sequencing was PBMCs or T cells enriched from blood (not recorded which). The source of these receptors is a woman between 45 and 65 years old who had recovered from COVID-19.

This clone came up once. V is TRBV4-1 and J is TRBJ1-5; tentatively, D is TRBD1 (5 bases). Trimming took 1 base from V and 6 from J, leaving 10 bases between them. The CDR3 is made up of 14 amino acids. Germline loops: CDR1 MGHRA, CDR2 YSYEKL. The CDR3 sequence: CASSQVSGSQPQHF. CDR3 DNA sequence: TGCGCCAGCAGCCAAGTCTCAGGGTCTCAGCCCCAGCATTTT.

This clone has a single count. The chain is built from TRBV29-1 and TRBJ1-5; 7 bases are shared with TRBD1. CDR3 length: 15 amino acids. Germline V gene sequence: CDR1 SQVTM, CDR2 ANQGSEA. V lost 6 bases to trimming and J lost 5 bases; unmatched junction nucleotides: 13. CDR3 nucleotides: TGCAGCGTGACCTTCTTAGGGGGCGAGGATCAGCCCCAGCATTTT. It encodes CSVTFLGGEDQPQHF.

This clone appeared many times. V and J are TRBV19 and TRBJ1-1; D gene unclear. The V end was cut by 6 bases, the J end by 1 base, with 12 bases between. The CDR3 runs 14 residues. Germline CDR1 is LNHDA and CDR2 is SQIVND (reference sequence). The CDR3 nucleotides read TGTGCCAGTAGATATGGACTGTCGAACACTGAAGCTTTCTTT. Its protein product is CASRYGLSNTEAFF.

The V and J genes are TRBV30 and TRBJ1-6, with D maybe TRBD1 (6 bases). CDR1 is GTSNPN and CDR2 is SVGIG in the germline V gene (reference sequence). The CDR3 covers 13 residues. The ends were cut back, 5 bases at V and 13 bases at J, with 18 bases in the middle. For the CDR3, the DNA is TGTGCCTGGTCGAACAGGGAAAGTTCGCCCCTCCACTTT. This encodes CAWSNRESSPLHF. Based on the CDR3 plus reference TRBV30 and TRBJ1-6, the full variable domain is SQTIHQWPATLVQPVGSPLSLECTVEGTSNPNLYWYRQAAGRGLQLLFYSVGIGQISSEVPQNLSASRPQDRQFILSSKKLLLSDSGFYLCAWSNRESSPLHFGNGTRLTVT.

The rearrangement uses TRBV9 and TRBJ2-2; no definite D call. Per the germline V gene, CDR1 is SGDLS and CDR2 is YYNGEE. Trimming removed 1 base at V and 1 base at J, with 11 bases between. CDR3 length equals 16 residues. The CDR3 sequence is CASSVSGRRNTGELFF. CDR3 in DNA: TGTGCCAGCAGCGTATCTGGGCGAAGGAACACCGGGGAGCTGTTTTTT.

The chain has TRBV7-8 and TRBJ1-2; tentatively, D is TRBD1 (6 bases). This CDR3 spans 13 amino acids. Trimming took 11 bases from V and 0 from J, leaving 13 bases between them. The germline CDR1 and CDR2 sequences are SGHVS and FQNEAQ. CDR3 coding DNA: TGTGCCGCGGGGGGCGCGCCTAACTATGGCTACACCTTC. This codes for CAAGGAPNYGYTF.

This clone has just a few counts. J is TRBJ1-1 and V is TRBV12-3 or TRBV12-4, with a weak D call TRBD1 (6 bases). The CDR3 has 11 amino acids. The ends were cut back, 4 bases at V and 8 bases at J, with 8 bases in the middle. CDR3 nucleotides: TGTGCCAGCAGTTATGACAGGGAAGCTTTCTTT. This encodes CASSYDREAFF.

This clone has a single count. The chain recombines TRBV5-1 with TRBJ1-1, with a possible D match to TRBD1 (5 bases). This CDR3 is built from 15 residues. The germline gives CDR1 SGHRS, CDR2 YFSETQ. The V end was cut by 4 bases, the J end by 4 bases, with 17 bases between. The CDR3 here is CASSPTQGGFTEAFF. CDR3 nucleotides: TGCGCCAGCAGCCCCACCCAGGGTGGGTTCACTGAAGCTTTCTTT. The full variable domain, with the rest looked up from reference TRBV5-1 and TRBJ1-1, is KAGVTQTPRYLIKTRGQQVTLSCSPISGHRSVSWYQQTPGQGLQFLFEYFSETQRNKGNFPGRFSGRQFSNSRSEMNVSTLELGDSALYLCASSPTQGGFTEAFFGQGTRLTVV.

The genes are TRBV19 and TRBJ2-7; a weak D match, TRBD2 (5 bases). Per germline, CDR1 LNHDA and CDR2 SQIVND (reference sequence). Trimming took off 5 bases at V and 6 bases at J, with 20 bases between the two ends. The CDR3 consists of 15 residues. This CDR3 reads CASSVSGRATSEQYF. The CDR3, as DNA: TGTGCCAGTAGTGTGTCTGGGCGCGCAACTAGCGAGCAGTACTTC.

The CDR3 DNA follows: TGTGCCAGCAGCTTATCGAATCAGCCCCAGCATTTT. It specifies CASSLSNQPQHF. V usage is TRBV7-2 and J usage is TRBJ1-5; no clear D. This CDR3 contains 12 residues. Germline assignment: CDR1 SGHTA and CDR2 FQGNSA. Trimming removed 2 bases from V and 4 bases from J, with 3 bases in between.

The chain combines TRBV2 with TRBJ2-3; 9 bases line up with TRBD1. Trimming took 6 bases from V and 5 from J; bases not matched to a gene: 3. The CDR3 is 13 residues long. The V gene's germline CDR1 is SNHLY and CDR2 FYNNEI. As DNA, the CDR3 is TGTGCCAGCAGGGGACAGGGTGAAGATACGCAGTATTTT. Encoded protein: CASRGQGEDTQYF.

The chain is built from TRBV2 and TRBJ2-7; 9 bases match TRBD2. CDR3 size: 14 residues. The V gene end was trimmed by 7 bases and the J gene end by 2 bases; junction bases not matched to a gene: 6. From germline, CDR1 is SNHLY and CDR2 FYNNEI. The CDR3 nucleotides are TGTGCCAGCAACGTAGCGGGAGCCGCCTACGAGCAGTACTTC. It translates to CASNVAGAAYEQYF.

The chain combines TRBV5-6 with TRBJ1-2; D remains unclear. V dropped 0 bases and J dropped 3 bases, with 15 bases sitting between them. Germline values: CDR1 SGHDT, CDR2 YYEEEE. This CDR3 comprises 16 residues. Here the CDR3 reads CASSLGAGSPYYGYTF. The CDR3 DNA sequence: TGTGCCAGCAGCTTGGGCGCGGGGTCCCCGTACTATGGCTACACCTTC.

The gene calls are TRBV5-1 and TRBJ2-3, with a weak D call TRBD2 (6 bases). V was clipped by 1 base and J by 0 bases, with 9 bases between them. Germline CDR1 SGHRS, CDR2 YFSETQ. The CDR3 sequence is 15 residues long. CDR3 sequence reads: CASSLRGYSTDTQYF. The DNA for the CDR3 is TGCGCCAGCAGCTTGCGGGGGTATAGCACAGATACGCAGTATTTT.

The rearrangement uses TRBV19 and TRBJ1-5; D is possibly TRBD1 (5 bases). Germline V CDR1 and CDR2: LNHDA, SQIVND (reference sequence). The CDR3 length is 15 residues. Trimming pared 0 bases from V and 0 bases from J, leaving 6 bases between. The CDR3, as DNA: TGTGCCAGTAGTATAGAGGGACTTAGCAATCAGCCCCAGCATTTT. Translating it yields CASSIEGLSNQPQHF.

This clone appeared a single time. This chain joins TRBV24-1 and TRBJ2-5; TRBD2 aligns across 7 bases. CDR1 is KGHDR, CDR2 SFDVKD, per germline. With V trimmed by 1 base and J by 0 bases, 7 bases remained unmatched. This CDR3 has 17 residues. For the CDR3, the DNA is TGTGCCACCAGTGATTTCCCCACTAGCGAATACCAAGAGACCCAGTACTTC. Translation: CATSDFPTSEYQETQYF.

This clone was counted once. V and J are TRBV27 and TRBJ2-5; the D gene is possibly TRBD1 (6 bases). The germline CDR1 and CDR2 sequences are MNHEY and SMNVEV (reference sequence). With 6 bases removed from V and 1 base from J, the gap between germline ends came to 18 bases. CDR3 length: 16 residues. The CDR3 region has the DNA TGTGCCAGCAGCAAGGGGTCCACAGGGTCCCAAGAGACCCAGTACTTC. Amino acid sequence: CASSKGSTGSQETQYF.

V usage is TRBV11-2 and J usage is TRBJ1-5, with a weak D call TRBD1 (5 bases). Germline loops: CDR1 SGHAT, CDR2 FQNNGV. The CDR3 covers 16 residues. Trimming stripped 1 base from V and 3 bases from J, with 13 bases between. As DNA, the CDR3 is TGTGCCAGCAGCTTAGGGGTTGGGGCCCCCAATCAGCCCCAGCATTTT. This sequence encodes CASSLGVGAPNQPQHF. Together with reference TRBV11-2 and TRBJ1-5, the CDR3 gives the full variable domain: EAGVAQSPRYKIIEKRQSVAFWCNPISGHATLYWYQQILGQGPKLLIQFQNNGVVDDSQLPKDRFSAERLKGVDSTLKIQPAKLEDSAVYLCASSLGVGAPNQPQHFGDGTRLSIL.

The chain combines TRBV5-1 with TRBJ1-5; D call uncertain. V was pared by 1 base and J by 2 bases, with 4 bases between. This CDR3 spans 13 amino acids. Per the germline V gene, CDR1 is SGHRS and CDR2 is YFSETQ. CDR3 in amino acids: CASSLSGNQPQHF. The CDR3 DNA reads as TGCGCCAGCAGCTTGTCAGGCAATCAGCCCCAGCATTTT.

The chain carries TRBV9 and TRBJ2-5; 13 bases agree with TRBD2. This CDR3 region has 19 residues. The trim removed 0 bases at V and 4 bases at J, leaving 12 bases unmatched. From germline, CDR1 is SGDLS and CDR2 YYNGEE. CDR3 sequence reads: CASSVGPQTSGRPPETQYF. The CDR3 DNA follows: TGTGCCAGCAGCGTAGGCCCTCAGACTAGCGGGAGGCCCCCAGAGACCCAGTACTTC. Looking up the rest from reference TRBV9 and TRBJ2-5 gives the full variable domain: DSGVTQTPKHLITATGQRVTLRCSPRSGDLSVYWYQQSLDQGLQFLIQYYNGEERAKGNILERFSAQQFPDLHSELNLSSLELGDSALYFCASSVGPQTSGRPPETQYFGPGTRLLVL.

The chain recombines TRBV7-8 with TRBJ2-3, with 10 positions matching TRBD2. The CDR3 totals 16 residues. With V trimmed by 5 bases and J by 5 bases, 10 bases remained unmatched. Germline lookup yields CDR1 SGHVS and CDR2 FQNEAQ. The chain's CDR3 is CASSHSSGRWVDTQYF. The CDR3 nucleotides are TGTGCCAGCAGCCATTCTAGCGGGAGATGGGTAGATACGCAGTATTTT.

The rearrangement links TRBV9 to TRBJ2-2; D is uncertain. This CDR3 contains 13 residues. Germline-derived CDR1 and CDR2 are SGDLS and YYNGEE. V was pared by 3 bases and J by 4 bases, with 7 bases between. CDR3 coding DNA: TGTGCCAGCAGCGAGAGGTTCACCGGGGAGCTGTTTTTT. This encodes CASSERFTGELFF.

This rearrangement joins TRBV3-1 (or the pseudogene TRBV3-2) to TRBJ1-2, with D possibly being TRBD1 (6 bases). Germline V lookup: CDR1 LGHDT, CDR2 YNNKEL (reference sequence). Trimming took off 1 base at V and 2 bases at J, with 11 bases between the two ends. This CDR3 comprises 15 residues. The CDR3 sequence is CASSQVRGRNYGYTF. CDR3 nucleotides: TGTGCCAGCAGCCAAGTCAGGGGTCGCAACTATGGCTACACCTTC.

The table lists this clone with a count of one. The chain is built from TRBV5-4 and TRBJ2-3, with 7 bases identical to TRBD1. V was clipped by 4 bases and J by 2 bases; unmatched bases: 10. CDR1 and CDR2 from the germline V gene are SGHNT and YYREEE (reference sequence). This CDR3 has 16 amino acids. The CDR3 spells CASSPQRGGVTDTQYF. CDR3 nucleotide sequence: TGTGCCAGCAGCCCCCAACGAGGGGGCGTCACAGATACGCAGTATTTT.

This chain uses TRBV6-5 with TRBJ2-3, with 8 bases that match TRBD1. The CDR3 covers 13 residues. With 3 bases clipped from V and 6 bases from J, the junction kept 2 bases outside the gene matches. Germline assignment: CDR1 MNHEY and CDR2 SVGAGI. Here the CDR3 reads CASSYDRGDTQYF. In DNA form, the CDR3 reads TGTGCCAGCAGTTATGACAGGGGCGATACGCAGTATTTT.

This chain uses TRBV3-1 (or the pseudogene TRBV3-2) with TRBJ1-3, with unresolved D. The CDR3 runs to 15 residues. Trimming took off 4 bases at V and 7 bases at J, with 17 bases between the two ends. In germline, CDR1 is LGHDT, CDR2 YNNKEL (reference sequence). In DNA, the CDR3 is TGTGCCAGCAGCCTTCTGGGGAGCTATGGGAACACCATATATTTT. It codes for CASSLLGSYGNTIYF.

On this clone: The sample carries other DNA sequences with the same CDR3. The chain combines TRBV5-1 with TRBJ2-7; D unclear. Trimming took off 0 bases at V and 4 bases at J, with 5 bases between the two ends. Germline CDR1 SGHRS, CDR2 YFSETQ. The CDR3 has 12 residues. CDR3 sequence (DNA): TGCGCCAGCAGCTTGGGAGGTTACGAGCAGTACTTC. Its protein is CASSLGGYEQYF.

This clone has just a few counts. V and J are TRBV29-1 and TRBJ1-1; TRBD1 is a possible D gene (5 bases). In germline, CDR1 is SQVTM, CDR2 ANQGSEA. The CDR3 runs 12 residues. V gave up 6 bases and J gave up 7 bases, with 15 bases separating them. CDR3 sequence (DNA): TGCAGCGTGGACTACAGGTACGATGAAGCTTTCTTT. This translates into CSVDYRYDEAFF.

The chain has TRBV5-1 and TRBJ2-5; maybe TRBD2 (6 bases). Looked up from germline, CDR1 is SGHRS and CDR2 is YFSETQ. V lost 0 bases to trimming and J lost 10 bases, with 13 bases between them. The CDR3 consists of 13 residues. CDR3 nucleotides: TGCGCCAGCAGCTTGGATCGTCTGGGGGGCCAGTACTTC. Translation: CASSLDRLGGQYF.

The chain is built from TRBV7-2 and TRBJ2-1; TRBD2 agrees at 10 bases. The CDR3 sequence is 13 residues long. V shed 4 bases, J shed 15 bases, and the junction held 9 bases outside the gene matches. CDR1 and CDR2 from the germline V gene are SGHTA and FQGNSA. The CDR3 bases are TGTGCCAGCAGCTACGATAGCGGGAGGAGGCCGTTCTTC. The encoded protein is CASSYDSGRRPFF.